The subject of this entry is one T cell receptor beta chain. Its antigen is undetermined. The data originate from a study of cytomegalovirus exposure and HLA in healthy donors. The study, taken as a whole, reports: Later analysis reportedly placed an Asian-associated ancestry cluster below the roughly 630-donor mean in N-insertions.

The CDR3 sequence is 15 residues long. V was pared by 3 bases and J by 4 bases, with 13 bases between. Germline values: CDR1 MDHEN, CDR2 SYDVKM. PCR employed 60 Vbeta and 13 Jbeta primers. Clones were sequenced by immunoSEQ multiplex PCR, and TCRdb holds only the in-frame ones, with some missing. The sample includes more than 110,000 clones, around 70% seen only once; the top ten take roughly 2%. Input material: PBMCs. The chain recombines TRBV28 with TRBJ1-5, with D possibly matching TRBD1 (6 bases). The TCR comes from a woman aged 60-75 years in good health and CMV-seropositive. In DNA, the CDR3 is TGTGCCAGCAGTTTCCCGGCAGGGGATAATCAGCCCCAGCATTTT. Translating gives CASSFPAGDNQPQHF.